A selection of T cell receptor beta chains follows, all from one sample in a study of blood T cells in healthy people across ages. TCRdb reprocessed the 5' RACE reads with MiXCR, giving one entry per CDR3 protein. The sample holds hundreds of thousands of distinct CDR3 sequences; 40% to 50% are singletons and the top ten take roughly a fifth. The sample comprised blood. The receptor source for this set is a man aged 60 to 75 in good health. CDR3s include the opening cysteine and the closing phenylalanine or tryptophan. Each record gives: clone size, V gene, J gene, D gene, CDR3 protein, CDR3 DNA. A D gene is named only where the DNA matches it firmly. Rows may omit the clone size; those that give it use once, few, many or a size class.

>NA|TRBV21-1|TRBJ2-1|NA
CASSKPQYNEQFF
TGTGCCAGCAGCAAACCCCAGTACAATGAGCAGTTCTTC
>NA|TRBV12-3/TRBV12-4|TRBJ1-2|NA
CASSPNRERNGYTF
TGTGCCAGCAGCCCGAACAGGGAGCGGAATGGCTACACCTTC
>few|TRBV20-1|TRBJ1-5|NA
CSANPLSAGAQHF
TGCAGTGCTAACCCCCTCTCCGCGGGAGCCCAGCATTTT
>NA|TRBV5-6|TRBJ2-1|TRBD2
CANSLAGGPLTNEQFF
TGTGCCAACAGCTTGGCGGGGGGTCCATTAACCAATGAGCAGTTCTTC
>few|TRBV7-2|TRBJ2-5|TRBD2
CASSLVSASGYETQYF
TGTGCCAGCAGCTTAGTATCGGCTAGCGGGTACGAGACCCAGTACTTC
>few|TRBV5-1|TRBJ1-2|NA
CASSSDGGYGYTF
TGCGCCAGCAGCTCAGACGGGGGGTATGGCTACACCTTC
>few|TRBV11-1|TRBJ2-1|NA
CASSSGTVELLDNEQFF
TGTGCCAGCAGCTCTGGGACTGTCGAACTTTTAGACAATGAGCAGTTCTTC
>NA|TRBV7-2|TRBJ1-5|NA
CASSPRPRQDGDQPQNF
TGTGCCAGCAGCCCCAGACCCCGACAGGACGGGGATCAGCCCCAGAATTTT
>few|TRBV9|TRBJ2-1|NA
CASSVVSSSYNEQFF
TGTGCCAGCAGCGTAGTATCGAGCTCCTACAATGAGCAGTTCTTC
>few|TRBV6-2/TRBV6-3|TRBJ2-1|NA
CASSYSEDLPYNEQFF
TGTGCCAGCAGTTACTCAGAGGACCTACCTTACAATGAGCAGTTCTTC
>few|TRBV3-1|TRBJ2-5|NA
CASSATVQETQYF
TGTGCCAGCAGTGCGACAGTACAAGAGACCCAGTACTTC
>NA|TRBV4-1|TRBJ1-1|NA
CASRQDGVWAEAFF
TGCGCCAGCCGCCAAGATGGAGTTTGGGCTGAAGCTTTCTTT
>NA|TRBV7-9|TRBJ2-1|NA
CASSFGKPDNEQFF
TGTGCCAGCAGCTTTGGGAAACCTGACAATGAGCAGTTCTTC
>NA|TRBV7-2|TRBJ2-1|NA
CASSFAPSSYNEQFF
TGTGCCAGCAGCTTTGCCCCAAGCTCCTACAATGAGCAGTTCTTC
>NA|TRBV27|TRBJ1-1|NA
CASSTLEGSMNTEAFF
TGTGCCAGCAGTACCTTAGAGGGCTCCATGAACACTGAAGCTTTCTTT
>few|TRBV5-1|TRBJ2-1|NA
CASRQEDEQFF
TGCGCCAGCAGACAAGAGGATGAGCAGTTCTTC
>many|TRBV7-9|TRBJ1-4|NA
CASSPRGNSEKLFF
TGTGCCAGCAGCCCGCGGGGCAACAGCGAAAAACTGTTTTTT
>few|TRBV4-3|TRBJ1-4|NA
CASSLLTTNEKLFF
TGCGCCAGCAGCTTGCTCACAACTAATGAAAAACTGTTTTTT
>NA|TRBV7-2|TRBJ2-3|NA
CASNTTGPRTDTLYF
TGTGCCAGCAACACAACAGGTCCTCGCACAGATACGCTGTATTTT
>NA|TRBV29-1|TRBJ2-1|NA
CSVENRRDEQFF
TGCAGCGTTGAGAACCGAAGGGATGAGCAGTTCTTC
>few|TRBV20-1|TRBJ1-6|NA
CSASRLGAEFSPLHF
TGCAGTGCTAGTCGCCTGGGGGCGGAATTTTCACCCCTCCACTTT
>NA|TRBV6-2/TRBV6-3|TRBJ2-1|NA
CASSYLGKNNEQFF
TGTGCCAGCAGTTACCTGGGGAAGAACAATGAGCAGTTCTTC
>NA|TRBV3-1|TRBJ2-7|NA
CASSQGQIGPYEQYF
TGTGCCAGCAGCCAAGGACAGATCGGTCCCTACGAGCAGTACTTC
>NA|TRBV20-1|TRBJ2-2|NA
CSAREGLNSRGELFF
TGCAGTGCTAGAGAGGGGCTTAATTCAAGGGGGGAGCTGTTTTTT
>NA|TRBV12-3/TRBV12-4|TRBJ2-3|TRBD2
CASMIAGLQYF
TGTGCCAGCATGATAGCGGGGCTGCAGTATTTT
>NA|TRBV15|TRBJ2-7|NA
CATSNGPTYEQYF
TGTGCCACCAGCAACGGACCAACCTACGAGCAGTACTTC
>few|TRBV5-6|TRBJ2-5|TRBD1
CASSKDRAGHQETQYF
TGTGCCAGCAGCAAGGACAGGGCAGGCCACCAAGAGACCCAGTACTTC
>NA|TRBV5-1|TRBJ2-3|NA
CASSLQTGSTDTQYF
TGCGCCAGCAGCCTACAAACAGGGTCAACAGATACGCAGTATTTT
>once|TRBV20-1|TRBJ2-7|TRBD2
CSARRTPGGKVDSSYEQYF
TGCAGTGCTAGAAGGACCCCGGGAGGCAAGGTGGACTCCAGCTACGAGCAGTACTTC
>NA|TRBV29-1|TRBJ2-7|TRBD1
CSVGKTGDYEQYF
TGCAGCGTTGGTAAAACAGGGGACTACGAGCAGTACTTC
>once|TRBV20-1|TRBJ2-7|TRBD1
CSARRGQGSSYEQYF
TGCAGTGCTAGAAGGGGGCAGGGAAGTTCCTACGAGCAGTACTTC
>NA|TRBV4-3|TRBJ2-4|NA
CASSQAPGRGTVAKNIQYF
TGCGCCAGCAGTCAAGCTCCGGGCAGGGGAACCGTAGCCAAAAACATTCAGTACTTC
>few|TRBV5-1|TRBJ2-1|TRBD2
CASSLGNSGGPYNEQFF
TGCGCCAGCAGCTTGGGTAATAGCGGGGGCCCCTACAATGAGCAGTTCTTC
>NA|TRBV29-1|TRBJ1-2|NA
CSVALGREVGGYTF
TGCAGCGTTGCTTTGGGCAGGGAAGTTGGGGGCTACACCTTC
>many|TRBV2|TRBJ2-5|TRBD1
CASSGDRVETQYF
TGTGCCAGCAGTGGGGACAGGGTGGAGACCCAGTACTTC